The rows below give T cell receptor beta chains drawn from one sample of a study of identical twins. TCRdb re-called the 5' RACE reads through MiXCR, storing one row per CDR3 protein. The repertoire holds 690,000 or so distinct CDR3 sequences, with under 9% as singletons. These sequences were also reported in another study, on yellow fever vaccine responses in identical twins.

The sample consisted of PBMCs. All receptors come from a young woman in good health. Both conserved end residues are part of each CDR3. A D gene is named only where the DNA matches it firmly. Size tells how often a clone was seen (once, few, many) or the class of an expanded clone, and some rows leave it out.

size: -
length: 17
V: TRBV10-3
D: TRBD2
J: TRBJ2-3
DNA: TGTGCCATCAGTAAGACTAGCGGGGATATTCTCACAGATACGCAGTATTTT
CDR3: CAISKTSGDILTDTQYF

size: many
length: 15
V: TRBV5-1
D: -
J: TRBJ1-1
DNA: TGCGCCAGCAGCCCACCGGGACAAGAGAACACTGAAGCTTTCTTT
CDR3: CASSPPGQENTEAFF

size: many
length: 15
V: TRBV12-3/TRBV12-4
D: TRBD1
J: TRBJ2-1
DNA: TGTGCCAGCAGTGGTACAGGGGGAAAAGGCAATGAGCAGTTCTTC
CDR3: CASSGTGGKGNEQFF

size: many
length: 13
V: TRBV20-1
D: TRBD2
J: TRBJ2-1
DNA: TGCAGTGCTAAGACTAGCGGCTACAATGAGCAGTTCTTC
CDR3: CSAKTSGYNEQFF

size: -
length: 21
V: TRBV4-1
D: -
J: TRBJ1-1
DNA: TGCGCCAGCAGCCAAGATCGACTCATAGAATTTGGCTCAAAGAAGGACACTGAAGCTTTCTTT
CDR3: CASSQDRLIEFGSKKDTEAFF

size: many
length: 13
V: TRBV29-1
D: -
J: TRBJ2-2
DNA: TGCAGCGTCCCCGGGATTTTCACCGGGGAGCTGTTTTTT
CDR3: CSVPGIFTGELFF

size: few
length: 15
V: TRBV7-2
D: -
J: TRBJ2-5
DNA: TGTGCCAGCAGCAACGGACAGACTTACCAAGAGACCCAGTACTTC
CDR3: CASSNGQTYQETQYF

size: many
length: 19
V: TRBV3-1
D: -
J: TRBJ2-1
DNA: TGTGCCAGCAGCCAAGATAAGGGGTCGGGGGACCTCCCCTACAATGAGCAGTTCTTC
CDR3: CASSQDKGSGDLPYNEQFF

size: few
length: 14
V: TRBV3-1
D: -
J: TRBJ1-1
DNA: TGTGCCAGCAGCCTAGGGGTTTACGGCACTGAAGCTTTCTTT
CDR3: CASSLGVYGTEAFF

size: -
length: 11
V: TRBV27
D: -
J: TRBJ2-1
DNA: TGTGCCAGCAATAGAGGCGATGAGCAGTTCTTC
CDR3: CASNRGDEQFF

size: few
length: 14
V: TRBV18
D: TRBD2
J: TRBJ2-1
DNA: TGTGCCAGCTCACCTACAACTAGCGGGGGGCCTCAGTTCTTC
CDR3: CASSPTTSGGPQFF

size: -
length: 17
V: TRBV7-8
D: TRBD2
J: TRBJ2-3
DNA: TGTGCCAGCAGCTCGAGGAGCGGACTAGCGGGCACAGATACGCAGTATTTT
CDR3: CASSSRSGLAGTDTQYF

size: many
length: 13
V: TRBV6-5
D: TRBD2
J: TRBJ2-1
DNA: TGTGCCAGCAGCTACGGACTAGCCAATGAGCAGTTCTTC
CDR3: CASSYGLANEQFF

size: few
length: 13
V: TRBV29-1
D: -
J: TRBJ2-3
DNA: TGCAGCGCCACGGGGGCGAGGACAGATACGCAGTATTTT
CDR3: CSATGARTDTQYF

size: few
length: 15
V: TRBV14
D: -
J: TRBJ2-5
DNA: TGTGCCAGCAGTCCTAAGACCGACAGAAAAGAGACCCAGTACTTC
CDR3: CASSPKTDRKETQYF

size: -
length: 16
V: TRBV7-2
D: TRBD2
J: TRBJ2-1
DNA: TGTGCCAGCAGCTTAAGGGTAGCGGGAGGTTACAATGAGCAGTTCTTC
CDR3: CASSLRVAGGYNEQFF

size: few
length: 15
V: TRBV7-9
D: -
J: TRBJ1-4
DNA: TGTGCCAGCAGCCTTCACGGGGTCGCCGATGAAAAACTGTTTTTT
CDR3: CASSLHGVADEKLFF

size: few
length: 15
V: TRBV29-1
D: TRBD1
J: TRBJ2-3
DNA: TGCAGCGTTGAACTACAGGGGGTTAGCACAGATACGCAGTATTTT
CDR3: CSVELQGVSTDTQYF

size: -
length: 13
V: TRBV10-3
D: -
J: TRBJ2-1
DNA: TGTGCCATCAGATCGACAGGTTACAATGAGCAGTTCTTC
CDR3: CAIRSTGYNEQFF

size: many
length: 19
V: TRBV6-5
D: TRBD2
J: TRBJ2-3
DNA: TGTGCCAGCAGTTACCTCTCGGGGATGAGCGGGAGGGACACAGATACGCAGTATTTT
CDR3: CASSYLSGMSGRDTDTQYF

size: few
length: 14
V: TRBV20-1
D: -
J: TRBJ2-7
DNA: TGCAGTGGTCTTCAGGTACGGGGGTCCTACGAGCAGTACTTC
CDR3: CSGLQVRGSYEQYF

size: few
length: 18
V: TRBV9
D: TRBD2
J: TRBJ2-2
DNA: TGTGCCAGCAGCTTACGCCCTAGCGGGGGGGCGAACACCGGGGAGCTGTTTTTT
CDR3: CASSLRPSGGANTGELFF

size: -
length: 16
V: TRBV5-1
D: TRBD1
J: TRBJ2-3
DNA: TGCGCCAGCAGCTACTCCGGACAGGGGGCGGCAGATACGCAGTATTTT
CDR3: CASSYSGQGAADTQYF

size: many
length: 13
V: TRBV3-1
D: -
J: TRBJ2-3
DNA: TGTGCCAGCAGCCACCCACTCACAGATACGCAGTATTTT
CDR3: CASSHPLTDTQYF

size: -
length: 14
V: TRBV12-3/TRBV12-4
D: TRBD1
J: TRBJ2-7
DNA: TGTGCCAGCAGTCCGGACAGGTCCCCCTACGAGCAGTACTTC
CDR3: CASSPDRSPYEQYF

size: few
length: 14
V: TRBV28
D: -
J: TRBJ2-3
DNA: TGTGCCAGCAGTTCGGAGGGGGTAACAGATACGCAGTATTTT
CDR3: CASSSEGVTDTQYF

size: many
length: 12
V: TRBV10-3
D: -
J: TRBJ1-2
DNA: TGTGCCATCAGTGGGGGGGACTATGGCTACACCTTC
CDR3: CAISGGDYGYTF

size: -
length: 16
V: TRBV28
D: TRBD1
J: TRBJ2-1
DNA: TGTGCCAGCAGTTCATACCGGGACAGGACCTACAATGAGCAGTTCTTC
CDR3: CASSSYRDRTYNEQFF

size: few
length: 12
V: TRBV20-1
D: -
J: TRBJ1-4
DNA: TGCAGTGGAGAGGGGGAGGATGAAAAACTGTTTTTT
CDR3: CSGEGEDEKLFF

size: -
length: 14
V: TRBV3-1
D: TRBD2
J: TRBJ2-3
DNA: TGTGCCAGCAGCCCTCGGACTAGCGGAGATACGCAGTATTTT
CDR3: CASSPRTSGDTQYF

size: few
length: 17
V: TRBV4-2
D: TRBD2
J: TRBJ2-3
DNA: TGTGCCAGCAGCCAAGATCCGGGGCGGGGGGCCACAGATACGCAGTATTTT
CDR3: CASSQDPGRGATDTQYF

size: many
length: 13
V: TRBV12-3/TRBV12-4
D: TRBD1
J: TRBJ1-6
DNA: TGTGCCAGCAGTCGACAGGGAAGTTCACCCCTCCACTTT
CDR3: CASSRQGSSPLHF